The TCR beta chain under discussion was sequenced for a study of long-term antiretroviral therapy in people with HIV. The CDR3 is 15 amino acids. Trimming took off 4 bases at V and 6 bases at J, with 16 bases between the two ends. In germline, CDR1 is MGHDK, CDR2 SYGVNS. The run of the v3.0 immunoSEQ assay was at survey level. TCRdb's table, derived via immunoSEQ multiplex PCR, lists solely in-frame clones and lacks some. The sample lists about 16,000 clones, around three quarters seen once, with more than 12% in the top ten. In this sample, this clone turned up a few times. This material consisted of unsorted PBMCs, taken 1.5 years before starting antiretroviral therapy. This TCR came from a woman aged 45-59 years with HIV. The rearrangement uses TRBV25-1 and TRBJ2-1; possibly TRBD2 for D (6 bases). CDR3 coding DNA: TGTGCCAGCAGTGTCGGGCGGGGCTCGGGCAATGAGCAGTTCTTC. It translates to CASSVGRGSGNEQFF.